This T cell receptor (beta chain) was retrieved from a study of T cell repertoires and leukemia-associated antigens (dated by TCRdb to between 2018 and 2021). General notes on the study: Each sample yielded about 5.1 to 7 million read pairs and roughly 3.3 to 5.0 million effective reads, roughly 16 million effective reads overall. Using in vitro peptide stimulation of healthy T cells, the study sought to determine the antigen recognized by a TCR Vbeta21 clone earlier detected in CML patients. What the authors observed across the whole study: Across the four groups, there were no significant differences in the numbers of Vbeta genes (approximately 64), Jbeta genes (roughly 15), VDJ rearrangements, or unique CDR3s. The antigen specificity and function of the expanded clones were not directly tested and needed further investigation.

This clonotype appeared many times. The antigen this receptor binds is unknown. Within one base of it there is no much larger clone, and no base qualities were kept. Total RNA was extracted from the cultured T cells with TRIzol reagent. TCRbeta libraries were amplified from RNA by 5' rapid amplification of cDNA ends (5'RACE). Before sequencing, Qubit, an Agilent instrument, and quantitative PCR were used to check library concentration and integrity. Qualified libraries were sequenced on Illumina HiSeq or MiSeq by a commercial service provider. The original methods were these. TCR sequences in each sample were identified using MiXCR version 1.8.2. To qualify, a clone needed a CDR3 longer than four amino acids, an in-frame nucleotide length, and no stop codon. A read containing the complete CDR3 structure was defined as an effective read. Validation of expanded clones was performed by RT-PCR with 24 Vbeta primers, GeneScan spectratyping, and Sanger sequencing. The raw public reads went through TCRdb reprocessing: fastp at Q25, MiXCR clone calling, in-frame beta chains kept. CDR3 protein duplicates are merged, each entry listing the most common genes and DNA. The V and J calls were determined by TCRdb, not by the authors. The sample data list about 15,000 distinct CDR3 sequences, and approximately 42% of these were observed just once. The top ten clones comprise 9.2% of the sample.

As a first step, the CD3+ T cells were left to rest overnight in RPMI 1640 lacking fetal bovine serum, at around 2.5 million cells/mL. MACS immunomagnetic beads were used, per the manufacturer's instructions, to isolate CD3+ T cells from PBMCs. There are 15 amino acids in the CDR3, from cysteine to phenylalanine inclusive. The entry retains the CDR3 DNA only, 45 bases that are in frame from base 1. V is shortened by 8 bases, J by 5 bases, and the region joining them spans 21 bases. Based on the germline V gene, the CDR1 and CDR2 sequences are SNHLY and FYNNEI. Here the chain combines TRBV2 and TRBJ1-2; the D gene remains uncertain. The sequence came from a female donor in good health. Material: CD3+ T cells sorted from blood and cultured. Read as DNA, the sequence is TGTGCCAGCCGAGTTCTTCGAAACGTTTTGTATGGCTACACCTTC. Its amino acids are CASRVLRNVLYGYTF.